Below, 12 T cell receptor beta chains from the same sample are listed, as sequenced in a study of vaccination effects on CD4 cells after COVID-19. No antigen has been assigned to these receptors. Only in-frame clones appear in the TCRdb table, and some are missing; sequencing was by immunoSEQ multiplex PCR. The sample records about 73,000 clones, under 80% being singletons. Sequencing in the ViraFEST assay came after antigen-specific CD4+ T cells had been expanded with viral peptide pools, which were used to stimulate PBMC. Investigators separated out CD4+ T cells once 10 days of culture had passed. The study found no prior SARS-CoV-2 infection in the vaccine recipients, who tested negative for nucleocapsid antibodies. The sequencing here drew on CD4+ T cells from PBMCs cultured with SARS-CoV-2 spike peptides, taken before COVID-19 vaccination. These receptors all stem from a human donor who received a COVID-19 vaccine.

The V call is TRBV19, the J call TRBJ2-1; no firm D call. CDR3 length equals 16 residues. Trimming cost V 3 bases and J 9 bases, with 21 bases left between them. Germline CDR1 and CDR2: LNHDA and SQIVND (reference sequence). CDR3 sequence: CASSMVPRAISAEQFF. The CDR3 DNA is TGTGCCAGTAGTATGGTCCCACGGGCTATATCTGCTGAGCAGTTCTTC.

CDR3 bases: TGCGCCAGCAGACCGGGGGGAACGAACACCGGGGAGCTGTTTTTT. It specifies CASRPGGTNTGELFF. The chain carries TRBV10-2 and TRBJ2-2; 7 nucleotides line up with TRBD2. Trimming at V came to 6 bases and at J to 0 bases, leaving 4 bases not matched to a gene. CDR3 size: 15 residues. Germline V gene data show CDR1 as WSHSY and CDR2 as SAAADI.

The chain recombines TRBV7-8 with TRBJ1-2; D gene uncertain. V shed 1 base and J shed 0 bases, with 6 bases lying between them. The germline V gene encodes CDR1 SGHVS and CDR2 FQNEAQ. This CDR3 contains 14 residues. CDR3 bases: TGTGCCAGCAGCTTAGGGGCCCCTAACTATGGCTACACCTTC. The encoded protein is CASSLGAPNYGYTF.

V usage is TRBV5-5 and J usage is TRBJ2-6; TRBD1 might be the D (5 bases). Germline loops: CDR1 SGHKS, CDR2 YYEKEE (reference sequence). With 1 base removed from V and 2 bases from J, the gap between germline ends came to 10 bases. This CDR3 has 16 residues. The CDR3 DNA is TGTGCCAGCAGCTTGCAACAGGCCGCTGGGGCCAACGTCCTGACTTTC. Translation: CASSLQQAAGANVLTF.

The chain uses TRBV6-5 and TRBJ2-2; tentatively, D is TRBD1 or TRBD2 (5 bases each). The germline V gene has CDR1 MNHEY and CDR2 SVGAGI. The V gene lost 6 bases and the J gene lost 8 bases, with 19 bases spanning the gap. CDR3 length: 15 residues. CDR3 sequence (DNA): TGTGCCAGCAGCTCACTCGAGGGGCGGCTGGGGGAGCTGTTTTTT. This codes for CASSSLEGRLGELFF.

The chain uses TRBV12-3 or TRBV12-4 and TRBJ1-3, with D unresolved. The CDR3 covers 12 residues. V lost 6 bases and J 5 bases, leaving 8 bases between the germline ends. The DNA for the CDR3 is TGTGCCAGCAGACCCACACGAAACACCATATATTTT. Residues: CASRPTRNTIYF.

The table lists this clone with a few counts. The chain is built from TRBV12-3 or TRBV12-4 and TRBJ2-2, with 7 bases that match TRBD2. V trimming: 3 bases; J trimming: 8 bases; junction bases outside the gene matches: 3. The CDR3 totals 13 residues. Here the CDR3 reads CASSFVGGGELFF. As DNA, the CDR3 is TGTGCCAGCAGTTTCGTGGGAGGGGGGGAGCTGTTTTTT.

This clone has just a few counts. The V gene is TRBV7-2, the J gene TRBJ1-6; D remains ambiguous. Germline loops: CDR1 SGHTA, CDR2 FQGNSA. Trimming left V 1 base short and J 6 bases short, with 7 bases between. The CDR3 has 14 amino acids. CDR3 in amino acids: CASSLGLFNSPLHF. The CDR3 region has the DNA TGTGCCAGCAGCTTAGGACTGTTTAATTCACCCCTCCACTTT.

The V and J genes are TRBV28 and TRBJ2-5; 12 nucleotides match TRBD2. V lost 5 bases and J lost 5; bases outside the gene matches: 9. The CDR3 covers 16 residues. CDR1 is MDHEN, CDR2 SYDVKM, per germline. In DNA, the CDR3 is TGTGCCAGCAGTCCAAGACTAGCGGGGGCCCGGGAGACCCAGTACTTC. The encoded protein is CASSPRLAGARETQYF.

This clone was counted between two and nine times. This chain links TRBV6-6 with TRBJ1-2, with 7 bases aligning to TRBD1. The CDR3 consists of 12 residues. The V gene's germline CDR1 is MNHNY and CDR2 SVGAGI (reference sequence). The V gene end was trimmed by 10 bases and the J gene end by 5 bases; junction bases not matched to a gene: 7. The CDR3, as DNA: TGTGCCACCACTCGGGACAGATATGGCTACACCTTC. This translates into CATTRDRYGYTF.

This clone was recorded a few times. The chain has TRBV5-1 and TRBJ1-1, with D hard to call. V was pared by 0 bases and J by 1 base, with 10 bases between. The CDR3 runs 15 residues. Germline CDR1 reads SGHRS; CDR2 reads YFSETQ. The CDR3 protein is CASSLVPGPNTEAFF. In DNA, the CDR3 is TGCGCCAGCAGCTTGGTCCCGGGCCCGAACACTGAAGCTTTCTTT.

V is TRBV7-9 and J is TRBJ2-3; TRBD2 aligns across 12 bases. V gave up 5 bases and J gave up 1 base; unmatched junction bases: 4. This CDR3 contains 16 residues. Germline lookup yields CDR1 SEHNR and CDR2 FQNEAQ (reference sequence). CDR3 residues: CASSRPSGGGTDTQYF. DNA of the CDR3: TGTGCCAGCAGCAGACCTAGCGGGGGGGGCACAGATACGCAGTATTTT.